This T cell receptor (beta chain) was retrieved from a study of T cell repertoires in cytomegalovirus infection. Germline values: CDR1 DFQATT, CDR2 SNEGSKA (reference sequence). The length of the CDR3 is 14 residues. V was shortened by 6 bases and J by 8 bases, with 20 bases between the two germline ends. TCRdb passed the reads through MiXCR, listing each CDR3 protein once. The table has 490,000 or so distinct CDR3 sequences, 11% seen once; the top ten hold roughly 10%. This rearrangement joins TRBV20-1 to TRBJ2-4; D is ambiguous. The specimen was PBMCs. This TCR came from a human donor in good health (CMV status not recorded). Some clones in this sample may be carry-over from other donors' samples. CDR3 protein: CSAARRANRDIQYF. The CDR3 region has the DNA TGCAGTGCAGCCCGAAGGGCAAATAGGGACATTCAGTACTTC.